These 20 T cell receptor beta chains share one sample of origin, sequenced in a study of blood T cell repertoires in COVID-19. Using immunoSEQ multiplex PCR, the repertoire was profiled, and TCRdb retains in-frame clones only, with some absent. The table records some 130,000 clones, around four fifths of them present only once. The sequenced material came from peripheral blood. These receptors were obtained from a man in his 60s who had recovered from COVID-19.

The chain links TRBV5-5 to TRBJ2-1; 10 bases map to TRBD1. Per germline, CDR1 SGHKS and CDR2 YYEKEE (reference sequence). V was clipped by 4 bases and J by 5 bases; unmatched bases: 9. This CDR3 spans 16 amino acids. The CDR3 spells CASSQRRQGANNEQFF. Here the CDR3 DNA reads TGTGCCAGCAGCCAGAGGCGACAGGGGGCTAACAATGAGCAGTTCTTC.

For the CDR3, the DNA is TGTGCCAGCAGCTTAGCCGGAGTCGGCACAGATACGCAGTATTTT. Its translation is CASSLAGVGTDTQYF. V and J are TRBV11-2 and TRBJ2-3; unclear D gene. This CDR3 region has 15 residues. Germline V gives CDR1 SGHAT, CDR2 FQNNGV. V lost 1 base and J lost 1, with 9 bases in between.

The chain employs TRBV9 and TRBJ2-5; unclear D gene. Germline assignment: CDR1 SGDLS and CDR2 YYNGEE. The CDR3 consists of 14 residues. Trimming stripped 0 bases from V and 4 bases from J, with 10 bases between. CDR3 in amino acids: CASSVDVGSETQYF. In DNA form, the CDR3 reads TGTGCCAGCAGCGTAGATGTCGGGTCAGAGACCCAGTACTTC.

This clone was counted a single time. This chain connects TRBV20-1 to TRBJ2-3, with 7 nucleotides matching TRBD2. Germline CDR1 reads DFQATT; CDR2 reads SNEGSKA (reference sequence). J lost 0 bases, V lost 3 bases, and 6 bases had no gene match. This CDR3 region has 15 residues. The DNA for the CDR3 is TGCAGTGCTAGTCCGGGCGGGGGAAGCACAGATACGCAGTATTTT. Translation gives CSASPGGGSTDTQYF.

The chain is built from TRBV6-5 and TRBJ1-4; the D gene is possibly TRBD1 (6 bases). Trimming took off 7 bases at V and 0 bases at J, with 12 bases between the two ends. CDR3 length: 15 residues. Germline assignment: CDR1 MNHEY and CDR2 SVGAGI. The DNA for the CDR3 is TGTGCCAGCAAACAGGGCGACTCAACTAATGAAAAACTGTTTTTT. As protein: CASKQGDSTNEKLFF.

The chain combines TRBV28 with TRBJ2-7, with no clear D. The CDR3 is 11 residues long. Between the trimmed V and J ends, which lost 2 bases and 6 bases, there was a span of 5 bases. CDR1 and CDR2 (germline): MDHEN, SYDVKM. The CDR3 sequence: CASSLVSEQYF. CDR3 bases: TGTGCCAGCAGTTTAGTATCCGAGCAGTACTTC.

The chain joins TRBV6-5 to TRBJ1-1, with D perhaps TRBD1 (6 bases). Deletions cut 6 bases from V and 4 bases from J, with 15 bases between. The CDR3 runs 14 residues. Germline V gives CDR1 MNHEY, CDR2 SVGAGI. The CDR3 sequence: CASRRTGKVTEAFF. CDR3 in DNA: TGTGCCAGCAGAAGAACAGGGAAGGTCACTGAAGCTTTCTTT.

V usage is TRBV30 and J usage is TRBJ1-4, with D maybe TRBD1 (5 bases). This CDR3 has 15 amino acids. V was trimmed by 3 bases and J by 5 bases, leaving 16 bases between them. Germline CDR1 reads GTSNPN; CDR2 reads SVGIG (reference sequence). The CDR3 nucleotides are TGTGCCTGGAGCCCCAGGTCGGGGGGGAATGAAAAACTGTTTTTT. Protein: CAWSPRSGGNEKLFF.

The J gene is TRBJ2-1, the V gene TRBV19, with 13 positions matching TRBD2. The CDR3 is 17 amino acids. CDR1 and CDR2 (germline): LNHDA, SQIVND (reference sequence). Unmatched junction bases numbered 6, after V lost 7 bases and J lost 0 bases. CDR3 in amino acids: CASTLLAGGSSYNEQFF. The DNA for the CDR3 is TGTGCCAGTACCCTACTAGCGGGGGGGAGCTCCTACAATGAGCAGTTCTTC.

The chain has TRBV7-2 and TRBJ1-6; D ambiguous. Deletions cut 2 bases from V and 2 bases from J, with 10 bases between. The CDR3 extends over 16 amino acids. Germline lookup yields CDR1 SGHTA and CDR2 FQGNSA. The CDR3 is CASSLIQVPYNSPLHF. Here the CDR3 DNA reads TGTGCCAGCAGCTTAATCCAGGTTCCCTATAATTCACCCCTCCACTTT.

The chain has TRBV23-1 and TRBJ2-1; D call uncertain. TRBV23-1 is recorded as an ORF, its role being uncertain. CDR3 length equals 18 residues. The V gene lost 4 bases and the J gene lost 7 bases, with 26 bases spanning the gap. The CDR3 DNA follows: TGCGCCAGCAGTCTACCCGCTCGTGCGAACCTCACCCCTAATGAGCAGTTCTTC. Residues: CASSLPARANLTPNEQFF.

The chain recombines TRBV2 with TRBJ2-1; D is unresolved. Germline V lookup: CDR1 SNHLY, CDR2 FYNNEI. V shed 0 bases and J shed 3 bases, with 6 bases lying between them. The CDR3 loop spans 14 amino acids. As DNA, the CDR3 is TGTGCCAGCAGTGAAGCATCTGTCTACAATGAGCAGTTCTTC. Translating it yields CASSEASVYNEQFF.

The genes are TRBV30 and TRBJ1-5, with D possibly being TRBD1 (6 bases). The CDR3 consists of 15 residues. The V end was cut by 2 bases, the J end by 3 bases, with 14 bases between. Germline CDR1 is GTSNPN and CDR2 is SVGIG (reference sequence). This CDR3 is CAWSRGGSVNQPQHF. As DNA, the CDR3 is TGTGCCTGGAGTAGGGGGGGATCGGTCAATCAGCCCCAGCATTTT.

This rearrangement joins TRBV30 to TRBJ1-5; D not certain. The CDR3 length is 12 residues. CDR1 is GTSNPN, CDR2 SVGIG, per germline (reference sequence). Trimming stripped 3 bases from V and 4 bases from J, with 7 bases between. The DNA for the CDR3 is TGTGCCTGGAGCCTAGTAAATCAGCCCCAGCATTTT. It specifies CAWSLVNQPQHF. Filled out from reference TRBV30 and TRBJ1-5, the complete variable domain reads SQTIHQWPATLVQPVGSPLSLECTVEGTSNPNLYWYRQAAGRGLQLLFYSVGIGQISSEVPQNLSASRPQDRQFILSSKKLLLSDSGFYLCAWSLVNQPQHFGDGTRLSIL.

This clone was counted many times. The chain employs TRBV4-3 and TRBJ1-2; 9 bases are a match to TRBD1. Germline CDR1 and CDR2: LGHNA and YSLEER. V dropped 6 bases and J dropped 3; count of bases not matched to a gene: 5. The CDR3 consists of 14 residues. The DNA for the CDR3 is TGCGCCAGCAGTACAGGGGGCGCGGACTATGGCTACACCTTC. Encoded protein: CASSTGGADYGYTF.

V gene TRBV5-1 combines with J gene TRBJ1-2, with TRBD1 identical over 7 bases. Trimming took 0 bases from V and 6 from J; bases not matched to a gene: 5. This CDR3 comprises 14 residues. Germline CDR1 and CDR2: SGHRS and YFSETQ. Here the CDR3 DNA reads TGCGCCAGCAGCTTGGGGCAGGGGGAGGATGGCTACACCTTC. Residues: CASSLGQGEDGYTF. Full variable domain (outside the CDR3, taken from reference TRBV5-1 and TRBJ1-2): KAGVTQTPRYLIKTRGQQVTLSCSPISGHRSVSWYQQTPGQGLQFLFEYFSETQRNKGNFPGRFSGRQFSNSRSEMNVSTLELGDSALYLCASSLGQGEDGYTFGSGTRLTVV.

This sequence joins TRBV19 and TRBJ1-1; the match to TRBD1 covers 10 bases. Germline CDR1 reads LNHDA; CDR2 reads SQIVND (reference sequence). CDR3 length equals 16 residues. The V and J ends lost 5 bases and 1 base, in that order; junction bases with no gene match: 7. Here the CDR3 DNA reads TGTGCCAGTAGTCGGGGACAGGGGAGAGGGAACACTGAAGCTTTCTTT. Residues: CASSRGQGRGNTEAFF.

This clone was counted once. This chain connects TRBV4-2 to TRBJ2-7, with TRBD1 matching over 8 bases. Trimming at V came to 4 bases and at J to 4 bases, leaving 12 bases not matched to a gene. The CDR3 covers 16 residues. Germline V CDR1 and CDR2: LGHNA, YNFKEQ. The CDR3 loop reads CASSRLGQGGVYEQYF. The CDR3 DNA is TGTGCCAGCAGCCGCCTTGGACAGGGAGGTGTGTACGAGCAGTACTTC.

The chain has TRBV25-1 and TRBJ1-5; 7 bases agree with TRBD1. Germline V gene sequence: CDR1 MGHDK, CDR2 SYGVNS. This CDR3 has 14 residues. The junction had 4 bases not matched to a gene; V was cut back by 6 bases and J by 2 bases. CDR3 sequence: CASRGGAGNQPQHF. CDR3 coding DNA: TGTGCCAGCAGAGGGGGCGCCGGCAATCAGCCCCAGCATTTT. Based on the CDR3 plus reference TRBV25-1 and TRBJ1-5, the full variable domain is EADIYQTPRYLVIGTGKKITLECSQTMGHDKMYWYQQDPGMELHLIHYSYGVNSTEKGDLSSESTVSRIRTEHFPLTLESARPSHTSQYLCASRGGAGNQPQHFGDGTRLSIL.

The chain links TRBV28 to TRBJ1-3; D is possibly TRBD1 (6 bases). Germline loops: CDR1 MDHEN, CDR2 SYDVKM. CDR3 length: 15 residues. V was clipped by 2 bases and J by 4 bases, with 12 bases between them. DNA for the CDR3: TGTGCCAGCAGTTTACTAGCAGGGGCGGGAAACACCATATATTTT. It specifies CASSLLAGAGNTIYF. Drawing the rest from reference TRBV28 and TRBJ1-3, the complete variable domain is DVKVTQSSRYLVKRTGEKVFLECVQDMDHENMFWYRQDPGLGLRLIYFSYDVKMKEKGDIPEGYSVSREKKERFSLILESASTNQTSMYLCASSLLAGAGNTIYFGEGSWLTVV.